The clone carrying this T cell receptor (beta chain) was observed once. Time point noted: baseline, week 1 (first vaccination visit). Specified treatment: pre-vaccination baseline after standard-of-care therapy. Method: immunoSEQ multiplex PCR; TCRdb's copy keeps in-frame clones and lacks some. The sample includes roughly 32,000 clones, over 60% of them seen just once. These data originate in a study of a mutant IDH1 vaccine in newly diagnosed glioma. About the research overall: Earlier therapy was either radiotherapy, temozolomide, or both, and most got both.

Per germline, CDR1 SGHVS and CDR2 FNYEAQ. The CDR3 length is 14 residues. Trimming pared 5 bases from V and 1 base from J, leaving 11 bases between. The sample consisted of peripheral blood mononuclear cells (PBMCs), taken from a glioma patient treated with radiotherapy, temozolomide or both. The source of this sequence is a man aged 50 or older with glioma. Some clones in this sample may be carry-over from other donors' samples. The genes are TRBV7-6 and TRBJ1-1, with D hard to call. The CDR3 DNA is TGTGCCAGCAGCCCCCCTGGATGGAACACTGAAGCTTTCTTT. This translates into CASSPPGWNTEAFF.